These 20 T cell receptor beta chains originate from one sample sequenced in a study of cytomegalovirus exposure and HLA in healthy donors. The PCR employed 60 Vbeta primers together with 13 Jbeta primers. Using immunoSEQ multiplex PCR, the repertoire was profiled, and TCRdb retains in-frame clones only, with some absent. The sample table sets out just over 80,000 clones. The source material was PBMCs. These receptors originate from a woman in her 30s in good health and CMV-seronegative.

V gene TRBV30 combines with J gene TRBJ1-1; the D gene is possibly TRBD1 (5 bases). The CDR3 runs to 13 residues. V was shortened by 2 bases and J by 1 base, with 8 bases between the two germline ends. Germline V gene sequence: CDR1 GTSNPN, CDR2 SVGIG (reference sequence). DNA of the CDR3: TGTGCCTGGAGTTTGACAGCGAACACTGAAGCTTTCTTT. As protein: CAWSLTANTEAFF.

This chain joins TRBV4-1 and TRBJ2-5; perhaps TRBD1 as D (7 bases). Germline V CDR1 and CDR2: MGHRA, YSYEKL. V gave up 4 bases and J gave up 4 bases, with 16 bases separating them. This CDR3 spans 15 amino acids. CDR3 nucleotides: TGCGCCAGCAGCCGTCCAGACAGGGAGGCAGAGACCCAGTACTTC. It specifies CASSRPDREAETQYF.

The rearrangement joins TRBV6-1 to TRBJ1-3, with D perhaps matching TRBD1 (6 bases). Germline CDR1 reads MNHNS; CDR2 reads SASEGT. The CDR3 is 16 residues long. The germline V and J ends were trimmed by 2 bases and 2 bases, with 13 bases remaining between them. CDR3 nucleotide sequence: TGTGCCAGCAGTGAAAAAGAGACAGGCGCTGGAAACACCATATATTTT. This codes for CASSEKETGAGNTIYF.

The V and J genes are TRBV4-1 and TRBJ2-2, with TRBD2 matching 9 bases. Germline CDR1 MGHRA, CDR2 YSYEKL. The CDR3 consists of 20 residues. J gave up 2 bases and V 4 bases, and 17 bases lay outside the gene matches. CDR3 protein: CASSRQDRGRLAANTGELFF. The CDR3 nucleotides are TGCGCCAGCAGCCGCCAAGATCGGGGCCGACTAGCGGCCAACACCGGGGAGCTGTTTTTT.

The chain employs TRBV5-4 and TRBJ1-1; 7 bases are a match to TRBD1. The CDR3 contains 15 residues. Trimming cost V 4 bases and J 0 bases; bases outside gene matches: 6. The germline V gene has CDR1 SGHNT and CDR2 YYREEE (reference sequence). CDR3 DNA sequence: TGTGCCAGCAGCGGGTGGGACAGCGTGAACACTGAAGCTTTCTTT. Translating gives CASSGWDSVNTEAFF.

The chain has TRBV29-1 and TRBJ2-3; tentative D call: TRBD1 (6 bases). The V end was cut by 4 bases, the J end by 2 bases, with 19 bases between. Germline V gene sequence: CDR1 SQVTM, CDR2 ANQGSEA. This CDR3 contains 16 residues. The CDR3 DNA sequence: TGCAGCGTTGTAGGTACCGTTACAGGGACCACAGATACGCAGTATTTT. Translating it yields CSVVGTVTGTTDTQYF.

The chain recombines TRBV25-1 with TRBJ2-7; D may be TRBD1 (6 bases). Trimming pared 1 base from V and 6 bases from J, leaving 16 bases between. CDR3 size: 15 residues. The V gene's germline CDR1 is MGHDK and CDR2 SYGVNS. This CDR3 is CASSESRTDRREQYF. CDR3 DNA sequence: TGTGCCAGCAGTGAATCTCGGACAGACCGACGCGAGCAGTACTTC.

The chain has TRBV19 and TRBJ1-5, with D possibly being TRBD1 (5 bases). Per germline, CDR1 LNHDA and CDR2 SQIVND (reference sequence). The CDR3 contains 14 residues. Trimming pared 8 bases from V and 6 bases from J, leaving 17 bases between. The CDR3 loop is CASAEGPWGQPQHF. In DNA form, the CDR3 reads TGTGCCAGTGCGGAGGGACCCTGGGGTCAGCCCCAGCATTTT.

This sequence joins TRBV29-1 and TRBJ2-3, with D uncertain. The CDR3 extends over 11 amino acids. V was trimmed by 6 bases and J by 5 bases, leaving 9 bases between them. Germline CDR1 SQVTM, CDR2 ANQGSEA. In DNA form, the CDR3 reads TGCAGCGTGGTGCGCGGAGATACGCAGTATTTT. Amino acid sequence: CSVVRGDTQYF.

The rearrangement uses TRBV6-5 and TRBJ2-7, with a possible D match to TRBD2 (5 bases). Germline assignment: CDR1 MNHEY and CDR2 SVGAGI. The CDR3 is 16 residues long. Between the trimmed V and J ends, which lost 2 bases and 3 bases, there was a span of 17 bases. CDR3: CASSYGPSGNDYEQYF. The CDR3 DNA follows: TGTGCCAGCAGTTACGGGCCGTCCGGGAACGACTACGAGCAGTACTTC.

The J gene is TRBJ1-2, the V gene TRBV2; D call uncertain. Trimming cost V 1 base and J 0 bases, with 9 bases left between them. Germline V gene sequence: CDR1 SNHLY, CDR2 FYNNEI. The CDR3 totals 15 residues. This CDR3 reads CASSEGRKPNYGYTF. CDR3 sequence (DNA): TGTGCCAGCAGTGAAGGGAGGAAACCTAACTATGGCTACACCTTC.

The genes are TRBV15 and TRBJ2-1; possibly TRBD2 for D (7 bases). From germline, CDR1 is LNHNV and CDR2 YYDKDF (reference sequence). The CDR3 consists of 15 residues. V lost 4 bases, J lost 7 bases, and 17 bases lay in between. The CDR3 sequence: CATSTLRGGSNEQFF. As DNA, the CDR3 is TGTGCCACCAGCACCCTCAGGGGCGGGAGTAATGAGCAGTTCTTC.

V is TRBV5-1 and J is TRBJ1-1; tentative D call: TRBD1 (6 bases). The CDR3 has 13 residues. Trimming removed 2 bases at V and 4 bases at J, with 9 bases between. Germline V gives CDR1 SGHRS, CDR2 YFSETQ. The CDR3 loop is CASSLGGGTEAFF. The CDR3 DNA follows: TGCGCCAGCAGCTTAGGGGGGGGCACTGAAGCTTTCTTT.

This chain uses TRBV6-5 with TRBJ1-1, with D uncertain. V was clipped by 0 bases and J by 1 base, with 6 bases between them. CDR3 size: 14 residues. CDR1 and CDR2 (germline): MNHEY, SVGAGI. The CDR3 sequence is CASSYSRRNTEAFF. CDR3 nucleotides: TGTGCCAGCAGTTACTCGAGAAGGAACACTGAAGCTTTCTTT.

V and J are TRBV20-1 and TRBJ2-7; D possibly corresponds to TRBD1 (6 bases). Germline V gene sequence: CDR1 DFQATT, CDR2 SNEGSKA (reference sequence). This CDR3 comprises 11 residues. The V end was cut by 2 bases, the J end by 5 bases, with 7 bases between. The DNA for the CDR3 is TGCAGTGCTAGACAGGGGAACGAGCAGTACTTC. It translates to CSARQGNEQYF.

V is TRBV18 and J is TRBJ1-2, with D unresolved. V was pared by 2 bases and J by 2 bases, with 12 bases between. Germline values: CDR1 KGHSH, CDR2 LQKENI. The CDR3 spans 15 residues. The CDR3 nucleotides read TGTGCCAGCTCACCAGGGAGAGCGGAGAACTATGGCTACACCTTC. It codes for CASSPGRAENYGYTF.

The V gene is TRBV2, the J gene TRBJ1-1, with TRBD1 as a possible D gene (5 bases). CDR3 length equals 15 residues. Between the trimmed V and J ends, which lost 0 bases and 5 bases, there was a span of 13 bases. Germline-derived CDR1 and CDR2 are SNHLY and FYNNEI. As DNA, the CDR3 is TGTGCCAGCAGTGAAGCAACGACAGTAAATACTGAAGCTTTCTTT. This codes for CASSEATTVNTEAFF. The variable domain in full, completed from reference TRBV2 and TRBJ1-1, reads EPEVTQTPSHQVTQMGQEVILRCVPISNHLYFYWYRQILGQKVEFLVSFYNNEISEKSEIFDDQFSVERPDGSNFTLKIRSTKLEDSAMYFCASSEATTVNTEAFFGQGTRLTVV.

This chain connects TRBV30 to TRBJ1-1; TRBD1 agrees at 10 bases. With V trimmed by 0 bases and J by 6 bases, 10 bases remained unmatched. This CDR3 spans 16 amino acids. CDR1 and CDR2 (germline): GTSNPN, SVGIG (reference sequence). DNA of the CDR3: TGTGCCTGGAGTGTATTCCGACAGGGGGCATCTTCTGAAGCTTTCTTT. As protein: CAWSVFRQGASSEAFF.

This chain links TRBV7-6 with TRBJ2-1; TRBD2 matches at 11 bases. This CDR3 is 18 amino acids long. CDR1 is SGHVS and CDR2 is FNYEAQ in the germline V gene. V was clipped by 1 base and J by 7 bases; unmatched bases: 12. The CDR3: CASSLGLLLAGGPNEQFF. CDR3 nucleotide sequence: TGTGCCAGCAGCTTAGGTCTCCTCCTAGCGGGAGGCCCGAATGAGCAGTTCTTC.

DNA of the CDR3: TGTGCCAGTAGTATGGACACGTCGTCCGGGGAGCTGTTTTTT. It encodes CASSMDTSSGELFF. This chain connects TRBV19 to TRBJ2-2; the D gene is possibly TRBD1 (5 bases). The CDR3 is made up of 14 amino acids. Germline V gene data show CDR1 as LNHDA and CDR2 as SQIVND (reference sequence). V lost 3 bases, J lost 6 bases, and 11 bases lay in between. Drawing the rest from reference TRBV19 and TRBJ2-2, the complete variable domain is DGGITQSPKYLFRKEGQNVTLSCEQNLNHDAMYWYRQDPGQGLRLIYYSQIVNDFQKGDIAEGYSVSREKKESFPLTVTSAQKNPTAFYLCASSMDTSSGELFFGEGSRLTVL.